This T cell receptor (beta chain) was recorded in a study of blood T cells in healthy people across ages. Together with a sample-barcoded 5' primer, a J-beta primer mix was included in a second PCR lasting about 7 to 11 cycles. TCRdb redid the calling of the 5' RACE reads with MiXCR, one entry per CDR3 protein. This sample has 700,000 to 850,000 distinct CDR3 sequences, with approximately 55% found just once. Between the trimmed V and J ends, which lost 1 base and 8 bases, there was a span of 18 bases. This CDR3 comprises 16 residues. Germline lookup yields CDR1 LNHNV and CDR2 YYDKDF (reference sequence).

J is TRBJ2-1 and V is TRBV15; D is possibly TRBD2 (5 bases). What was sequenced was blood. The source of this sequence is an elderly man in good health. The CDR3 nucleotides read TGTGCCACCAGCAGAGCCGGACTTGGTCCGCTGGATGAGCAGTTCTTC. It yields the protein CATSRAGLGPLDEQFF.